The rows below give T cell receptor beta chains drawn from one sample of a study of OX40 agonist ivuxolimab in advanced cancers. Clones were read by immunoSEQ multiplex PCR, and TCRdb kept only the in-frame ones, dropping some. Of around 84,000 clones in the sample, 75% to 95% are singletons; the top ten hold 0.43%. The material was CD4+ or CD8+ T cells sorted from blood, obtained in a trial of the OX40 agonist ivuxolimab. The receptors derive from an adult with an advanced solid tumor such as melanoma, head and neck, liver or kidney cancer. The CDR3 runs from the conserved cysteine through the conserved F or W. Fields, in order: J gene, V gene, CDR3 protein.

j_call: TRBJ2-7
v_call: TRBV19
cdr3_aa: CASSIMPGSSYEQYF

j_call: TRBJ1-1
v_call: TRBV2
cdr3_aa: CASSVRELRTEAFF

j_call: TRBJ2-7
v_call: TRBV20-1
cdr3_aa: CSVSGQGEQYF

j_call: TRBJ2-5
v_call: TRBV5-1
cdr3_aa: CASSLGGTSGETQYF

j_call: TRBJ2-3
v_call: TRBV5-6
cdr3_aa: CASDDSGSGTDTQYF

j_call: TRBJ2-3
v_call: TRBV27
cdr3_aa: CASSRTSGPYTDTQYF

j_call: TRBJ1-2
v_call: TRBV18
cdr3_aa: CASSPRVEHSNYGYTF

j_call: TRBJ2-2
v_call: TRBV11-2
cdr3_aa: CASSLYSDTGELFF

j_call: TRBJ2-3
v_call: TRBV5-1
cdr3_aa: CASSGPAGGTTDTQYF

j_call: TRBJ1-1
v_call: TRBV6-6
cdr3_aa: CASSYRLSVNTEAFF

j_call: TRBJ2-5
v_call: TRBV28
cdr3_aa: CASVTGGAETQYF

j_call: TRBJ2-3
v_call: TRBV7-2
cdr3_aa: CASSLVAGATDTQYF

j_call: TRBJ2-1
v_call: TRBV4-1
cdr3_aa: CASSRGAYPTNEQFF

j_call: TRBJ1-1
v_call: TRBV28
cdr3_aa: CASSFQVAVGYTEAFF

j_call: TRBJ1-4
v_call: TRBV18
cdr3_aa: CASSLAGTGGNEKLFF

j_call: TRBJ1-2
v_call: TRBV6-1
cdr3_aa: CASSERGIYGYTF

j_call: TRBJ1-5
v_call: TRBV28
cdr3_aa: CASSSDLGQPQHF

j_call: TRBJ2-5
v_call: TRBV6-6
cdr3_aa: CASSYWGGETQYF

j_call: TRBJ2-7
v_call: TRBV19
cdr3_aa: CASSPTDFYEQYF

j_call: TRBJ2-2
v_call: TRBV19
cdr3_aa: CASSSRTVVWAGELFF

j_call: TRBJ2-5
v_call: TRBV2
cdr3_aa: CASGLLGSGETQYF

j_call: TRBJ1-3
v_call: TRBV4-1
cdr3_aa: CASSPQGDDGNTIYF

j_call: TRBJ2-5
v_call: TRBV7-2
cdr3_aa: CASSLERTGGKTQYF

j_call: TRBJ1-1
v_call: TRBV15
cdr3_aa: CATSNERRLINTEAFF

j_call: TRBJ2-7
v_call: TRBV29-1
cdr3_aa: CSASGQGVYEQYF

j_call: TRBJ1-2
v_call: TRBV6-6
cdr3_aa: CASSSVRGRIYGYTF

j_call: TRBJ2-1
v_call: TRBV2
cdr3_aa: CASSVTSGSNEQFF

j_call: TRBJ2-7
v_call: TRBV11-3
cdr3_aa: CASSTGSVGYEQYF

j_call: TRBJ2-1
v_call: TRBV28
cdr3_aa: CASLKETGYNEQFF

j_call: TRBJ1-5
v_call: TRBV6-6
cdr3_aa: CASSYSSALRWHF

j_call: TRBJ2-7
v_call: TRBV5-4
cdr3_aa: CASSFTGSIHEQYF

j_call: TRBJ2-3
v_call: TRBV6-7
cdr3_aa: CASSPLSGGPTDTQYF

j_call: TRBJ1-1
v_call: TRBV18
cdr3_aa: CASSPRDKNTEAFF

j_call: TRBJ2-1
v_call: TRBV5-1
cdr3_aa: CASSLASGSPSNEQFF

j_call: TRBJ2-2
v_call: TRBV5-1
cdr3_aa: CASSLGLAGAGELFF

j_call: TRBJ1-5
v_call: TRBV7-2
cdr3_aa: CASSRQGNQPQHF

j_call: TRBJ1-4
v_call: TRBV5-1
cdr3_aa: CASSYNRGNEKLFF

j_call: TRBJ1-3
v_call: TRBV6-5
cdr3_aa: CASSSVLSGNTIYF

j_call: TRBJ1-5
v_call: TRBV29-1
cdr3_aa: CSVGLDQPQHF

j_call: TRBJ1-6
v_call: TRBV19
cdr3_aa: CASSDRDDSPLHF

j_call: TRBJ1-5
v_call: TRBV6-1
cdr3_aa: CASNFESGGNQPQHF

j_call: TRBJ1-2
v_call: TRBV18
cdr3_aa: CASSPGQGALYGYTF

j_call: TRBJ2-7
v_call: TRBV7-2
cdr3_aa: CASSLDRGRYEQYF

j_call: TRBJ2-3
v_call: TRBV19
cdr3_aa: CASSPRQATDTQYF

j_call: TRBJ2-1
v_call: TRBV7-2
cdr3_aa: CASSLPRQGVSYNEQFF

j_call: TRBJ1-2
v_call: TRBV19
cdr3_aa: CASSIEPGTGGYTF

j_call: TRBJ2-2
v_call: TRBV28
cdr3_aa: CASSPPGGLGTGELFF

j_call: TRBJ2-5
v_call: TRBV7-2
cdr3_aa: CASSFSGGQETQYF

j_call: TRBJ2-5
v_call: TRBV28
cdr3_aa: CASSPPGISGSGETQYF

j_call: TRBJ2-3
v_call: TRBV10-3
cdr3_aa: CAINERNTDTQYF

j_call: TRBJ1-1
v_call: TRBV5-6
cdr3_aa: CASSLLTGTEAFF

j_call: TRBJ1-2
v_call: TRBV6-1
cdr3_aa: CASSERLLPYTF

j_call: TRBJ1-1
v_call: TRBV19
cdr3_aa: CASSGSQGVGTEAFF

j_call: TRBJ1-1
v_call: TRBV5-6
cdr3_aa: CASSLGGQGGTEAFF

j_call: TRBJ2-3
v_call: TRBV4-1
cdr3_aa: CASSQGTGTDTQYF

j_call: TRBJ1-2
v_call: TRBV5-1
cdr3_aa: CASSRGQSYGYTF

j_call: TRBJ2-5
v_call: TRBV5-1
cdr3_aa: CASSLPEGSETQYF